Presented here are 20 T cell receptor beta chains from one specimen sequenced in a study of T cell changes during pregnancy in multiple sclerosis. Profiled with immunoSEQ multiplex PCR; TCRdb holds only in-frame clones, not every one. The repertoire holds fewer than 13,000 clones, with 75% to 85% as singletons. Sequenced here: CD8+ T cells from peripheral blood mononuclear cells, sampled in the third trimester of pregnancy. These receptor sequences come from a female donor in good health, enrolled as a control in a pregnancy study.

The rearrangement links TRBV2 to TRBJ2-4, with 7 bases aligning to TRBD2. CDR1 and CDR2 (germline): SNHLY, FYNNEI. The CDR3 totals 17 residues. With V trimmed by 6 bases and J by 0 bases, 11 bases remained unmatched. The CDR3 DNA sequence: TGTGCCAGCAGCGATCCGCCTAGCGGTTTAGCCAAAAACATTCAGTACTTC. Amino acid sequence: CASSDPPSGLAKNIQYF.

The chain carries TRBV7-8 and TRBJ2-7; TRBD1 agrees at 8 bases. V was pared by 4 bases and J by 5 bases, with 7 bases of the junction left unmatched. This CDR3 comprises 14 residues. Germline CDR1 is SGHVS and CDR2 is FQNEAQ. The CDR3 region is CASSSGTGGNEQYF. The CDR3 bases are TGTGCCAGCAGCTCCGGGACAGGCGGGAACGAGCAGTACTTC.

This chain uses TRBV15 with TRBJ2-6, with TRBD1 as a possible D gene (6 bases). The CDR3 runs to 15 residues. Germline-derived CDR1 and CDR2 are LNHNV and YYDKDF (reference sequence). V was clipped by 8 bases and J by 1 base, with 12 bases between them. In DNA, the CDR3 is TGTGCCACCGCGGTACAGGGTTCTGGGGCCAACGTCCTGACTTTC. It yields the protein CATAVQGSGANVLTF.

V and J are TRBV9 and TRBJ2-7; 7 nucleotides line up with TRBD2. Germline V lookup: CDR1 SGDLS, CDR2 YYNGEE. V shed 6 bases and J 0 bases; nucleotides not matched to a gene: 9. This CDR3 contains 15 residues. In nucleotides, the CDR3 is TGTGCCAGCACCCAAGGGGAGGGAAGCTCCTACGAGCAGTACTTC. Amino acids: CASTQGEGSSYEQYF.

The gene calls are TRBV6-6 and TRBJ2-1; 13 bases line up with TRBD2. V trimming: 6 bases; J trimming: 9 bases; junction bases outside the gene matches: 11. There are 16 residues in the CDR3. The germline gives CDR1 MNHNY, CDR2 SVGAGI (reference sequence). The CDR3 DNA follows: TGTGCCAGCAGCCCCCAACTAGCGGGAGGGCGTAGTGAGCAGTTCTTC. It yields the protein CASSPQLAGGRSEQFF.

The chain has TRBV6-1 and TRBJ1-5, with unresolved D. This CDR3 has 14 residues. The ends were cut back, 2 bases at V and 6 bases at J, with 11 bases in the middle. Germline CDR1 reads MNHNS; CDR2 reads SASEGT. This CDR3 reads CASSEQVLGQPQHF. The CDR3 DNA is TGTGCCAGCAGTGAACAGGTACTAGGTCAGCCCCAGCATTTT.

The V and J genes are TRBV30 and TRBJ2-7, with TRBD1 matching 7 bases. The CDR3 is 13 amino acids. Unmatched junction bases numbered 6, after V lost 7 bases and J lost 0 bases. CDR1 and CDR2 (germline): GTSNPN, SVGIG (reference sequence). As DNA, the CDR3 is TGTGCCTACCGGGACAGAGCCTCCTACGAGCAGTACTTC. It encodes CAYRDRASYEQYF.

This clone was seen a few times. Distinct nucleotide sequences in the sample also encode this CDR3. The CDR3 sequence is CASSDSGGAADTQYF. CDR3 sequence (DNA): TGTGCCAGCAGTGACTCGGGGGGGGCGGCAGATACGCAGTATTTT. The chain joins TRBV6-4 to TRBJ2-3; tentatively, D is TRBD2 (7 bases). This CDR3 has 15 amino acids. Germline V lookup: CDR1 MRHNA, CDR2 SNTAGT. Between the trimmed V and J ends, which lost 0 bases and 4 bases, there was a span of 11 bases.

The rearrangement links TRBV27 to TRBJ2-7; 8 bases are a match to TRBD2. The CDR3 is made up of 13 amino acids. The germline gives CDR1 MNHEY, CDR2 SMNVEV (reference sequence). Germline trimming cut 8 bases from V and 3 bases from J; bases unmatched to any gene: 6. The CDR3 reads CASSISGGYEQYF. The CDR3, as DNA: TGTGCCAGCTCCATAAGCGGGGGCTACGAGCAGTACTTC.

The CDR3 here is CASSTPGDRMGIYGYTF. DNA of the CDR3: TGTGCCAGCAGCACGCCTGGGGACAGAATGGGAATCTATGGCTACACCTTC. This chain links TRBV7-2 with TRBJ1-2; 7 bases agree with TRBD1. Germline CDR1 reads SGHTA; CDR2 reads FQGNSA. The CDR3 consists of 17 residues. V was pared by 5 bases and J by 4 bases, with 16 bases of the junction left unmatched. The entire variable domain, with the rest obtained from reference TRBV7-2 and TRBJ1-2, is as follows: GAGVSQSPSNKVTEKGKDVELRCDPISGHTALYWYRQSLGQGLEFLIYFQGNSAPDKSGLPSDRFSAERTGGSVSTLTIQRTQQEDSAVYLCASSTPGDRMGIYGYTFGSGTRLTVV.

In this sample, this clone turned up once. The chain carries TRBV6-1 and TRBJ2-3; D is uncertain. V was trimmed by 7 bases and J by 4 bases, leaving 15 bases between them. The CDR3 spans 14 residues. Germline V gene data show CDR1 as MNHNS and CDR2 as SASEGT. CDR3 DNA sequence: TGTGCCAGCATAAAGGCAAGCGTTCCAGATACGCAGTATTTT. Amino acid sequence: CASIKASVPDTQYF.

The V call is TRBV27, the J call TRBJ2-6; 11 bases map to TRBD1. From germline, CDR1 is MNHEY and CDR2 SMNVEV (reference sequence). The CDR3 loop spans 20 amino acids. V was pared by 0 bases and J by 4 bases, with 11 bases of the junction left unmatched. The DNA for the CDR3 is TGTGCCAGCAGTTTATCGGCCGGCGGGACAGGGGGGAGAGGGGCCAACGTCCTGACTTTC. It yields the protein CASSLSAGGTGGRGANVLTF.

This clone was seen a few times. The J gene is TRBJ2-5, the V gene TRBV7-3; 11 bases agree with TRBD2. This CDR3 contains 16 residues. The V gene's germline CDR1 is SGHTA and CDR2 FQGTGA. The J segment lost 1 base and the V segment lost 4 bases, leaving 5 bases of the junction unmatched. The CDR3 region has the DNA TGTGCCAGCAGCTCCGGGACTAGCGGATTCCAAGAGACCCAGTACTTC. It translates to CASSSGTSGFQETQYF.

In DNA form, the CDR3 reads TGCGCCAGCAGCCTATGGGCAGGGGGGTCGATCACTGAAGCTTTCTTT. It specifies CASSLWAGGSITEAFF. The V and J genes are TRBV4-1 and TRBJ1-1; 7 positions agree with TRBD1. CDR3 length: 16 amino acids. Trimming removed 4 bases from V and 4 bases from J; junction bases left unmatched: 12. Germline assignment: CDR1 MGHRA and CDR2 YSYEKL.

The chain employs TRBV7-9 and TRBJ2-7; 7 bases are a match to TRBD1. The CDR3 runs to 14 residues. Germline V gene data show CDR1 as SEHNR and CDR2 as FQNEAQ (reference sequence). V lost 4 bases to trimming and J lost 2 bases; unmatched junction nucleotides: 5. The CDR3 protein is CASSSGTVAYEQYF. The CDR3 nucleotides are TGTGCCAGCAGCTCGGGGACAGTGGCCTACGAGCAGTACTTC.

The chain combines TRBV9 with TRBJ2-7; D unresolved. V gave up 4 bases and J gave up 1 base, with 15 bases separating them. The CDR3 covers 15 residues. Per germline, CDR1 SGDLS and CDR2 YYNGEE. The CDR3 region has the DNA TGTGCCAGCAGCCCAGCCGGCCAGGCTTCCTACGAGCAGTACTTC. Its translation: CASSPAGQASYEQYF. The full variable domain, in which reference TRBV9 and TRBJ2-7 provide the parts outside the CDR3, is DSGVTQTPKHLITATGQRVTLRCSPRSGDLSVYWYQQSLDQGLQFLIQYYNGEERAKGNILERFSAQQFPDLHSELNLSSLELGDSALYFCASSPAGQASYEQYFGPGTRLTVT.

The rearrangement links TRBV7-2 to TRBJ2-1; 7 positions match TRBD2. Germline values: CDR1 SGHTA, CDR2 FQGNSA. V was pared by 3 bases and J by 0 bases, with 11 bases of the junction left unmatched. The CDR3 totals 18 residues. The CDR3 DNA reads TGTGCCAGCAGCTTCGCCATCTCGCGGGGGTCCTCCTACAATGAGCAGTTCTTC. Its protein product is CASSFAISRGSSYNEQFF. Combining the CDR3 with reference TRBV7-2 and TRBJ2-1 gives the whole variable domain GAGVSQSPSNKVTEKGKDVELRCDPISGHTALYWYRQSLGQGLEFLIYFQGNSAPDKSGLPSDRFSAERTGGSVSTLTIQRTQQEDSAVYLCASSFAISRGSSYNEQFFGPGTRLTVL.

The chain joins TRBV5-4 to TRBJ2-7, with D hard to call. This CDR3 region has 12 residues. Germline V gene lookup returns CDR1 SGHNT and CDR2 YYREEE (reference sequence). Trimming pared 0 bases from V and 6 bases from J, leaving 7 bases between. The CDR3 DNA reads TGTGCCAGCAGCTTGGGCGTTTCCGAGCAGTACTTC. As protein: CASSLGVSEQYF.

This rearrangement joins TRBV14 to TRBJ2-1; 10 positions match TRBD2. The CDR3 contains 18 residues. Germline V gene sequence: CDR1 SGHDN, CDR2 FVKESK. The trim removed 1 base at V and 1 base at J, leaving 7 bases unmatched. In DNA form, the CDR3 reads TGTGCCAGCAGCCAAGTAGCTAGCGGGAGTATTTCCTACAATGAGCAGTTCTTC. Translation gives CASSQVASGSISYNEQFF.

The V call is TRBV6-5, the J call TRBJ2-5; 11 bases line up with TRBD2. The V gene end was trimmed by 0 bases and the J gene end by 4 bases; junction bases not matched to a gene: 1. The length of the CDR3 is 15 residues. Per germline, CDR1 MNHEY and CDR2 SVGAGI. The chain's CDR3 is CASSYSSGRGETQYF. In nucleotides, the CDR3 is TGTGCCAGCAGTTACTCTAGCGGGAGGGGAGAGACCCAGTACTTC.